These 30 T cell receptor beta chains share one sample of origin, sequenced in a study of blood T cells in healthy people across ages. The authors ran a second PCR of 7 to 11 cycles using a sample-barcoded 5' primer and a J-beta primer mix. TCRdb redid the calling of the 5' RACE reads with MiXCR, one entry per CDR3 protein. The data contain around 600,000 distinct CDR3 sequences, around half of them singletons. Input material: blood. The source is a man older than 75 in good health.

The V call is TRBV3-1, the J call TRBJ2-3, with 7 bases fitting TRBD1. V shed 0 bases and J 6 bases; nucleotides not matched to a gene: 6. Germline V CDR1 and CDR2: LGHDT, YNNKEL (reference sequence). The CDR3 contains 15 residues. CDR3 bases: TGTGCCAGCAGCCAAGATTCGACAGGGAGCGATACGCAGTATTTT. Its protein is CASSQDSTGSDTQYF.

This sequence joins TRBV27 and TRBJ2-3, with D perhaps matching TRBD1 or TRBD2 (5 bases each). Germline loops: CDR1 MNHEY, CDR2 SMNVEV (reference sequence). The CDR3 runs 14 residues. Trimming removed 2 bases at V and 7 bases at J, with 13 bases between. The CDR3 region has the DNA TGTGCCAGCAGTTTACAAGGGACCCATAATACGCAGTATTTT. Its translation is CASSLQGTHNTQYF.

DNA for the CDR3: TGTGCCAGCAGCTTCCTTCGGACAGGGGGTGTCGGAGAGACCCAGTACTTC. Its protein product is CASSFLRTGGVGETQYF. The gene calls are TRBV7-2 and TRBJ2-5; TRBD1 agrees at 10 bases. The CDR3 has 17 residues. CDR1 is SGHTA and CDR2 is FQGNSA in the germline V gene. J gave up 4 bases and V 3 bases, and 11 bases lay outside the gene matches. The variable domain in full, with the rest retrieved from reference TRBV7-2 and TRBJ2-5, is GAGVSQSPSNKVTEKGKDVELRCDPISGHTALYWYRQSLGQGLEFLIYFQGNSAPDKSGLPSDRFSAERTGGSVSTLTIQRTQQEDSAVYLCASSFLRTGGVGETQYFGPGTRLLVL.

The sample holds a few counts of this clonotype. The genes are TRBV6-6 and TRBJ2-7; TRBD1 is a possible D gene (5 bases). Germline CDR1 MNHNY, CDR2 SVGAGI (reference sequence). The V end lost 2 bases, the J end lost 3 bases, and 14 bases lay between the germline ends. This CDR3 has 15 residues. The CDR3 bases are TGTGCCAGCAGTTACGTCGCCCAGGGTCTCTACGAGCAGTACTTC. It is translated as CASSYVAQGLYEQYF.

V gene TRBV15 combines with J gene TRBJ1-1; D is undetermined. The V end was cut by 0 bases, the J end by 7 bases, with 9 bases between. Germline V CDR1 and CDR2: LNHNV, YYDKDF (reference sequence). CDR3 length: 13 residues. The CDR3 DNA reads TGTGCCACCAGCAGAGATCACAGTCTTGAAGCTTTCTTT. Residues: CATSRDHSLEAFF.

Details on this clonotype: This may be a read error: a much more frequent sequence differs by one nucleotide. This sequence joins TRBV6-5 and TRBJ2-5; the D is unclear. V was shortened by 6 bases and J by 10 bases, with 12 bases between the two germline ends. There are 11 residues in the CDR3. CDR1 is MNHEY, CDR2 SVGAGI, per germline. CDR3 DNA: TGTGCCAGCAGCTCCGTCGAGGTCCAGTACTTC. This sequence encodes CASSSVEVQYF.

The sample holds a few counts of this clonotype. The chain uses TRBV20-1 and TRBJ1-6, with TRBD1 as a possible D gene (5 bases). The ends were cut back, 1 base at V and 5 bases at J, with 9 bases in the middle. This CDR3 has 14 amino acids. CDR1 is DFQATT, CDR2 SNEGSKA, per germline (reference sequence). The DNA for the CDR3 is TGCAGTGCTAGAGGGGGCGGTGATAATTCACCCCTCCACTTT. Protein sequence: CSARGGGDNSPLHF.

The V gene is TRBV7-9, the J gene TRBJ2-3; 8 bases line up with TRBD2. The V and J ends lost 5 bases and 2 bases, in that order; junction bases with no gene match: 9. Germline CDR1 reads SEHNR; CDR2 reads FQNEAQ (reference sequence). The CDR3 length is 16 residues. The CDR3 nucleotides read TGTGCCAGCAGCCCAGGAGCGGGGGCCCTCACAGATACGCAGTATTTT. Its translation is CASSPGAGALTDTQYF. Full variable domain (rest looked up from reference TRBV7-9 and TRBJ2-3): DTGVSQNPRHKITKRGQNVTFRCDPISEHNRLYWYRQTLGQGPEFLTYFQNEAQLEKSRLLSDRFSAERPKGSFSTLEIQRTEQGDSAMYLCASSPGAGALTDTQYFGPGTRLTVL.

The chain couples TRBV7-8 to TRBJ2-7, with a possible D match to TRBD2 (5 bases). This CDR3 region has 12 residues. V dropped 4 bases and J dropped 6 bases, with 10 bases sitting between them. Germline V gene lookup returns CDR1 SGHVS and CDR2 FQNEAQ. The CDR3 sequence: CASSSTSGEQYF. The CDR3 bases are TGTGCCAGCAGCTCCACAAGCGGCGAGCAGTACTTC.

This clonotype has only a few counts. This chain joins TRBV11-2 and TRBJ1-1; D may be TRBD1 (5 bases). Germline V lookup: CDR1 SGHAT, CDR2 FQNNGV. Trimming removed 5 bases at V and 5 bases at J, with 12 bases between. This CDR3 contains 13 residues. The CDR3 region has the DNA TGTGCCAGCAGCGTGGAGGGGCATACTGAAGCTTTCTTT. Its translation: CASSVEGHTEAFF.

CDR3: CAGKGGEWTEAFF. The CDR3, as DNA: TGTGCCGGCAAGGGCGGTGAATGGACTGAAGCTTTCTTT. The J gene is TRBJ1-1, the V gene TRBV7-9; D is ambiguous. This CDR3 spans 13 amino acids. Germline V lookup: CDR1 SEHNR, CDR2 FQNEAQ (reference sequence). Trimming removed 11 bases at V and 5 bases at J, with 18 bases between.

This chain joins TRBV4-3 and TRBJ1-2; D not resolved. Trimming took off 0 bases at V and 4 bases at J, with 12 bases between the two ends. Looked up from germline, CDR1 is LGHNA and CDR2 is YSLEER. The CDR3 runs 15 residues. This CDR3 reads CASSQDRIGVYGYTF. CDR3 bases: TGCGCCAGCAGCCAAGATAGAATAGGCGTCTATGGCTACACCTTC.

V is TRBV12-3 or TRBV12-4 and J is TRBJ2-4; TRBD2 matches at 9 bases. The J call may be in error: the DNA end matches TRBJ2-7 better. The CDR3 is 14 residues long. The CDR3 DNA sequence: TGTGCCAGCAATAAGCGGGGGGCCCGCTACGAGCAGTACTTC. Translating gives CASNKRGARYEQYF.

The genes are TRBV5-1 and TRBJ1-2; perhaps TRBD1 as D (5 bases). Between the trimmed V and J ends, which lost 7 bases and 0 bases, there was a span of 13 bases. CDR1 SGHRS and CDR2 YFSETQ come from the germline V gene. The CDR3 sequence is 14 residues long. CDR3 sequence reads: CASGGGATNYGYTF. In nucleotides, the CDR3 is TGCGCCAGCGGCGGAGGGGCCACTAACTATGGCTACACCTTC.

J is TRBJ2-1 and V is TRBV2; 7 bases align to TRBD2. The CDR3 runs 15 residues. The trim removed 4 bases at V and 6 bases at J, leaving 9 bases unmatched. Germline V gene sequence: CDR1 SNHLY, CDR2 FYNNEI. The CDR3 nucleotides read TGTGCCAGCAGTGTCGGGAGGCAGGAAGTCAATGAGCAGTTCTTC. This sequence encodes CASSVGRQEVNEQFF. Full variable domain (remainder filled in from reference TRBV2 and TRBJ2-1): EPEVTQTPSHQVTQMGQEVILRCVPISNHLYFYWYRQILGQKVEFLVSFYNNEISEKSEIFDDQFSVERPDGSNFTLKIRSTKLEDSAMYFCASSVGRQEVNEQFFGPGTRLTVL.

This clonotype was observed a few times. The V gene is TRBV6-6, the J gene TRBJ2-7; D is perhaps TRBD1 (5 bases). Trimming removed 5 bases at V and 6 bases at J, with 20 bases between. The CDR3 has 15 residues. Germline values: CDR1 MNHNY, CDR2 SVGAGI (reference sequence). The CDR3 region is CASSPHLDRACEQYF. Written as DNA, the CDR3 is TGTGCCAGCAGTCCTCACCTCGACAGAGCCTGCGAGCAGTACTTC.

The table lists this clonotype with a few counts. The chain couples TRBV29-1 to TRBJ2-1; D not resolved. The CDR3 loop spans 11 amino acids. Germline CDR1 SQVTM, CDR2 ANQGSEA. V gave up 3 bases and J gave up 15 bases, with 15 bases separating them. The CDR3 region is CSVEQAAIGFF. CDR3 coding DNA: TGCAGCGTTGAGCAGGCCGCTATAGGGTTCTTC.

CDR3: CSARKAGVVYF. The CDR3 DNA reads as TGCAGTGCTAGGAAAGCGGGAGTGGTGTATTTT. This rearrangement joins TRBV20-1 to TRBJ2-3; TRBD2 agrees at 8 bases. Germline V gene sequence: CDR1 DFQATT, CDR2 SNEGSKA (reference sequence). The CDR3 extends over 11 amino acids. Trimming removed 3 bases from V and 14 bases from J; junction bases left unmatched: 7.

The J gene is TRBJ2-5, the V gene TRBV25-1; D remains unclear. Germline lookup yields CDR1 MGHDK and CDR2 SYGVNS. The ends were cut back, 3 bases at V and 4 bases at J, with 12 bases in the middle. The CDR3 length is 14 residues. CDR3 protein: CASSDGLVGETQYF. The CDR3 nucleotides read TGTGCCAGCAGTGACGGGCTAGTTGGAGAGACCCAGTACTTC. The variable domain in full, completed from reference TRBV25-1 and TRBJ2-5, reads EADIYQTPRYLVIGTGKKITLECSQTMGHDKMYWYQQDPGMELHLIHYSYGVNSTEKGDLSSESTVSRIRTEHFPLTLESARPSHTSQYLCASSDGLVGETQYFGPGTRLLVL.

The chain has TRBV20-1 and TRBJ2-5; possibly TRBD2 for D (7 bases). There are 13 residues in the CDR3. The V and J ends lost 3 bases and 1 base respectively, with 9 bases between them. The germline V gene encodes CDR1 DFQATT and CDR2 SNEGSKA (reference sequence). The CDR3 DNA reads as TGCAGTGCTAGCGGGGGGCCCCAAGAGACCCAGTACTTC. It codes for CSASGGPQETQYF.

This clonotype has ten or more counts. The rearrangement uses TRBV6-5 and TRBJ2-7; 8 bases line up with TRBD2. The germline gives CDR1 MNHEY, CDR2 SVGAGI. The length of the CDR3 is 14 residues. J was trimmed by 6 bases and V by 4 bases; bases with no gene match: 8. This chain's CDR3 is CASSSTGTRGEQYF. The CDR3 DNA follows: TGTGCCAGCAGTTCCACCGGGACTAGAGGCGAGCAGTACTTC.

This clonotype has a count of ten or more. V and J are TRBV3-1 and TRBJ2-3, with D uncertain. Germline CDR1 reads LGHDT; CDR2 reads YNNKEL (reference sequence). Trimming cost V 3 bases and J 4 bases, with 14 bases left between them. The CDR3 loop spans 15 amino acids. The chain's CDR3 is CASSHRAFGPDTQYF. The CDR3 nucleotides are TGTGCCAGCAGCCATCGTGCTTTCGGCCCAGATACGCAGTATTTT.

CDR3 residues: CASSFGLSNQPQHF. Here the CDR3 DNA reads TGCGCCAGCAGCTTTGGGTTGAGCAATCAGCCCCAGCATTTT. The chain recombines TRBV5-1 with TRBJ1-5; D is undetermined. V gave up 2 bases and J gave up 1 base, with 7 bases separating them. Per the germline V gene, CDR1 is SGHRS and CDR2 is YFSETQ. The CDR3 has 14 amino acids.

Of note for this clonotype: The junction shows a germline mismatch at one end, possibly a read error. The J gene is TRBJ2-7, the V gene TRBV6-5, with 7 nucleotides matching TRBD1. The CDR3 covers 15 residues. The germline V gene encodes CDR1 MNHEY and CDR2 SVGAGI. CDR3 in DNA: TGTGCTAGCAGCATCGCCGGGACAGCTGCCTACGAGCAGTACTTC. Residues: CASSIAGTAAYEQYF.

This clonotype appeared many times. The chain is built from TRBV6-5 and TRBJ1-5; D is possibly TRBD1 (5 bases). This CDR3 region has 14 residues. V lost 6 bases to trimming and J lost 3 bases, with 12 bases between them. Germline loops: CDR1 MNHEY, CDR2 SVGAGI. This chain's CDR3 is CASSPDRNNQPQHF. In DNA, the CDR3 is TGTGCCAGCAGCCCCGACAGAAACAATCAGCCCCAGCATTTT.

The gene calls are TRBV20-1 and TRBJ1-1; 7 bases line up with TRBD1. The CDR3 extends over 15 amino acids. V gave up 3 bases and J gave up 0 bases; unmatched junction bases: 7. Per the germline V gene, CDR1 is DFQATT and CDR2 is SNEGSKA (reference sequence). The CDR3 DNA is TGCAGTGCTAGGTGGGACAGAGTTATGAACACTGAAGCTTTCTTT. It encodes CSARWDRVMNTEAFF.

This clonotype was found a few times. The rearrangement links TRBV27 to TRBJ2-7; possible D gene TRBD2, 5 bases. The germline CDR1 and CDR2 sequences are MNHEY and SMNVEV (reference sequence). The CDR3 is 14 amino acids. V lost 5 bases to trimming and J lost 2 bases, with 13 bases between them. CDR3 region: CASSATRGAYEQYF. DNA for the CDR3: TGTGCCAGCAGTGCCACTAGAGGCGCCTACGAGCAGTACTTC.

This clonotype was observed at least ten times. The chain combines TRBV29-1 with TRBJ2-1; 9 bases fit TRBD2. The ends lost 6 bases at V and 4 bases at J; junction bases unmatched: 7. Germline V gene lookup returns CDR1 SQVTM and CDR2 ANQGSEA. The length of the CDR3 is 14 residues. The CDR3, as DNA: TGCAGCGTAGCGGGGGGCCCCTTATACAATGAGCAGTTCTTC. It translates to CSVAGGPLYNEQFF.

The chain uses TRBV12-3 or TRBV12-4 and TRBJ2-3, with D perhaps TRBD1 (5 bases). The V and J ends lost 6 bases and 5 bases respectively, with 18 bases between them. This CDR3 has 15 residues. The CDR3 DNA reads as TGTGCCAGCAGGCCTGCCTTGGCAGGGTTAGATACGCAGTATTTT. Its translation: CASRPALAGLDTQYF.

The chain has TRBV6-2 or TRBV6-3 and TRBJ2-4, with TRBD1 matching 9 bases. CDR1 and CDR2 from the germline V gene are MNHEY and SVGEGT. The CDR3 runs to 18 residues. Losses at the gene ends were 5 bases for V and 0 bases for J; bases not matched to a gene: 11. CDR3 residues: CASSLRDREWLAKNIQYF. The CDR3 coding sequence is TGTGCCAGCAGTCTCCGGGACAGGGAGTGGCTAGCCAAAAACATTCAGTACTTC.